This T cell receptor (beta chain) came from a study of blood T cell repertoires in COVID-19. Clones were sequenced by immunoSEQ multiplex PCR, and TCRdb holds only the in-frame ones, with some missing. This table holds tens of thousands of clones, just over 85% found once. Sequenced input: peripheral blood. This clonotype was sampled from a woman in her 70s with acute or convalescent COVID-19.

The CDR3 DNA reads as TGTGCCAGCAGCGTAGCAGGGGTAAGCACAGATACGCAGTATTTT. It yields the protein CASSVAGVSTDTQYF. V is TRBV9 and J is TRBJ2-3; a weak D match, TRBD1 (6 bases). The CDR3 consists of 15 residues. The germline V and J ends were trimmed by 0 bases and 0 bases, with 8 bases remaining between them. Germline CDR1 reads SGDLS; CDR2 reads YYNGEE.